This T cell receptor (beta chain) appears in the sequencing data of a study of blood T cells in healthy people across ages. From germline, CDR1 is SGHTA and CDR2 FQGNSA. The CDR3 spans 13 residues. V lost 3 bases, J lost 4 bases, and 6 bases lay in between. A second PCR of about 7 to 12 cycles used a sample-barcoded 5' primer and a J-beta primer mix. Each CDR3 protein gets one entry after TCRdb re-called the 5' RACE reads with MiXCR. In the table there are 900,000 to 950,000 distinct CDR3 sequences, 29% of which are singletons. These data were also reused for a study on T cells of mothers and their children.

This clonotype was obtained from a woman aged 40 to 50 in good health. V and J are TRBV7-2 and TRBJ2-2; D gene unclear. Sequenced material: blood. The CDR3 nucleotides are TGTGCCAGCAGCTTGAGGTTCACCGGGGAGCTGTTTTTT. It codes for CASSLRFTGELFF.